This record covers a single T cell receptor (beta chain). Germline lookup yields CDR1 SGHRS and CDR2 YFSETQ. The CDR3 consists of 17 residues. V shed 0 bases, J shed 7 bases, and the junction held 8 bases outside the gene matches. The data stem from a study of OX40 agonist ivuxolimab in advanced cancers. Across the study: Patients were given ivuxolimab, an antibody that agonizes OX40 (CD134). Recorded diagnoses for dose-escalation patients were hepatocellular carcinoma, melanoma, renal cell or head and neck cancer.

The table came from immunoSEQ multiplex PCR; TCRdb's copy has only in-frame clones and leaves some out. The profile shows roughly 70,000 clones, about 86% of them singletons. This sequence originates from an adult with an advanced solid tumor such as melanoma, head and neck, liver or kidney cancer. The J gene is TRBJ2-1, the V gene TRBV5-1; TRBD2 agrees at 12 bases. Specimen: CD4+ or CD8+ T cells sorted from blood, collected in a trial of the OX40 agonist ivuxolimab. The CDR3 DNA reads TGCGCCAGCAGCTTGGGACTAGCGGGGGCCTCGGGAAATGAGCAGTTCTTC. Encoded protein: CASSLGLAGASGNEQFF.